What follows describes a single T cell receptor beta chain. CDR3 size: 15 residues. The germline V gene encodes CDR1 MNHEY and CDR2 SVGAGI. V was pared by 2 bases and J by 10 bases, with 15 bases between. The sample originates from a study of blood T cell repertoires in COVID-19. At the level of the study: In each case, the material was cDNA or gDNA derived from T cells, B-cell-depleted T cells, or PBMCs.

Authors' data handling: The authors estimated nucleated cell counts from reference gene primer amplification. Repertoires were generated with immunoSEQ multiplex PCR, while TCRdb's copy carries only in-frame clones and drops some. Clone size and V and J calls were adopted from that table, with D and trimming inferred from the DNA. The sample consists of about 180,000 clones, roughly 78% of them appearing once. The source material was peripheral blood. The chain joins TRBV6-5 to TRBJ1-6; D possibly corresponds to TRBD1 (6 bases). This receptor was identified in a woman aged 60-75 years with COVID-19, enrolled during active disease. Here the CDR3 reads CASSYGRGAQSPLHF. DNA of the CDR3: TGTGCCAGCAGTTACGGCAGGGGCGCGCAGTCACCCCTCCACTTT.